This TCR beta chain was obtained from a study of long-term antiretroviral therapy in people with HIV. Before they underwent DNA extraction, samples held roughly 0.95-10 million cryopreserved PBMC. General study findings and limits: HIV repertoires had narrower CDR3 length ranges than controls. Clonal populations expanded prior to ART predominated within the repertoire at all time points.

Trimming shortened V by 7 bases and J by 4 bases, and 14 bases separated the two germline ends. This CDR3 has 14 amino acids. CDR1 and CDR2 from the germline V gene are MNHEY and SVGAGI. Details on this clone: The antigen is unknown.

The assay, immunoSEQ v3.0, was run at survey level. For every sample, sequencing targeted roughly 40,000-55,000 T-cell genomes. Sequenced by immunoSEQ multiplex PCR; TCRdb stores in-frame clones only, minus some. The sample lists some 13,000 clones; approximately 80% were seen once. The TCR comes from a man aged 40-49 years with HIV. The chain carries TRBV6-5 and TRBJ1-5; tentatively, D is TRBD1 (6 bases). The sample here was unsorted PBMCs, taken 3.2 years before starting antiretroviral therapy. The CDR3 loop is CASTSRGQNQPQHF. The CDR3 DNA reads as TGTGCCAGCACCTCGCGGGGGCAAAATCAGCCCCAGCATTTT.